This TCR beta chain was retrieved from a study of shared clonotypes between healthy human individuals. The CDR3 consists of 15 residues. Germline lookup yields CDR1 MNHNS and CDR2 SASEGT. V lost 7 bases and J 12 bases, leaving 27 bases between the germline ends. Study processing details: ImmunoSEQ output lacked quality scores and full-length reads, limiting matched filtering. The protocol was immunoSEQ multiplex PCR, while the TCRdb copy is restricted to in-frame clones and leaves out a portion. V and J calls plus clone size are reproduced from that table; the DNA served to infer D and trimming. The sample shows some 2,500,000 clones, 85% to 95% of them seen only once.

V is TRBV6-1 and J is TRBJ2-5, with D maybe TRBD2 (6 bases). Sequenced: naive CD4+ T cells from PBMCs. Subset denoted: CD45RA+ positively selected. This TCR came from a man younger than 35 in good health. Some clones in this sample may be carry-over from other donors' samples. In nucleotides, the CDR3 is TGTGCCAGCACCACACCCGGTAGCGGAGCTAGCAACAAGTACTTC. Amino acid sequence: CASTTPGSGASNKYF.